This note documents a single T cell receptor beta chain sequence. Produced via immunoSEQ multiplex PCR; TCRdb's table is partial and in-frame only. The data show 490,000 or so clones, roughly nine tenths seen once. This record comes from a study of blood T cell repertoires in COVID-19. Enrollees, about 18 to 89 years old, lived in approximately 25 US areas. Recovered participants had two consecutive negative NP/OP PCR tests, healthcare professional clearance, or symptom resolution. Germline CDR1 and CDR2: SGHNT and YENEEA. V was cut by 5 bases and J by 7 bases, with 9 bases left in between. The CDR3 runs to 11 residues.

The chain carries TRBV11-3 and TRBJ2-7, with D possibly being TRBD2 (5 bases). The source of this sequence is an older woman who had recovered from COVID-19. Sample: PBMCs or T cells enriched from blood (not recorded which). CDR3 sequence (DNA): TGTGCCAGCAGCGAGGGAAAGGAGCAGTACTTC. Translating gives CASSEGKEQYF.